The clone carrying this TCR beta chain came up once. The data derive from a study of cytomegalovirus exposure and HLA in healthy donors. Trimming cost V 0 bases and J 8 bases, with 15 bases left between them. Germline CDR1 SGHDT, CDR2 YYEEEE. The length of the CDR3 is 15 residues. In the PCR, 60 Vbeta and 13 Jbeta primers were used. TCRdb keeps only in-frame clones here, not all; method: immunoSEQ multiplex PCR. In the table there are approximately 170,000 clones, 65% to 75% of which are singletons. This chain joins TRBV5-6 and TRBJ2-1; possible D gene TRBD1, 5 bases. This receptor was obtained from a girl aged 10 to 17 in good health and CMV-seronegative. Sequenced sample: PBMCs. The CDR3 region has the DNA TGTGCCAGCAGCTTGGTGTTTGGGGAAGGGGATGAGCAGTTCTTC. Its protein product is CASSLVFGEGDEQFF.